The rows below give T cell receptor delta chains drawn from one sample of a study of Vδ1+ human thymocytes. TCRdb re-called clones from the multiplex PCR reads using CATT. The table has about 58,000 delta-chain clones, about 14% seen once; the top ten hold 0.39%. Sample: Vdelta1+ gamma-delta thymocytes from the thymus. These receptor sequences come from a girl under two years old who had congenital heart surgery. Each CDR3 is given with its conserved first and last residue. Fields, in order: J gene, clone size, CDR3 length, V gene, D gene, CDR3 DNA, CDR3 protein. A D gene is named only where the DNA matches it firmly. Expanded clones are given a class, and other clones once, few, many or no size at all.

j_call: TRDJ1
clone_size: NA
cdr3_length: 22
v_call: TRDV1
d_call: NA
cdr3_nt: TGTGCTCTTGGGGGATCCTTCCTACGGGGGATACACGTTCCGGCTTACACCGATAAACTCATCTTT
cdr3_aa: CALGGSFLRGIHVPAYTDKLIF

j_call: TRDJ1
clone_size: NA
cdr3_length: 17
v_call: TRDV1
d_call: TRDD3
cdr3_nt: TGTGCTCTTGGGGAACTACCGTCCCAGGGCTGGGGGACTAAACTCATCTTT
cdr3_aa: CALGELPSQGWGTKLIF

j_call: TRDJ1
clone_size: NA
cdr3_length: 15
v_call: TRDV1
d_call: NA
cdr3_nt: TGTGCTCTTGGGGAACTCTCCTATTACACCGATAAACTCATCTTT
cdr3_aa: CALGELSYYTDKLIF

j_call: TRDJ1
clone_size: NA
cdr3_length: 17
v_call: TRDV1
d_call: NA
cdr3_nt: TGTGCTCTTGGGGAACTGCTGGGAGTACTGGCCACCGATAAACTCATCTTT
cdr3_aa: CALGELLGVLATDKLIF

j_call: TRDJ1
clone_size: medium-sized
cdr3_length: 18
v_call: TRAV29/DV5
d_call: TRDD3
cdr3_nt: TGTGCAGCAACCAAAGGAGGGTTACTGGGGGATACGGGAGATAAACTCATCTTT
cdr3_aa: CAATKGGLLGDTGDKLIF

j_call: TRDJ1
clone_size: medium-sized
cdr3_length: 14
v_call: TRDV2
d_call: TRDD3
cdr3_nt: TGTGCCTGCGCCGTACTGGGGGAGACCGATAAACTCATCTTT
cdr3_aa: CACAVLGETDKLIF

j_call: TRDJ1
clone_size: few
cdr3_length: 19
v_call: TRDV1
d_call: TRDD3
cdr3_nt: TGTGCTCTTGGGGAACAATTAACCTACTGGGGATGCGACACCGATAAACTCATCTTT
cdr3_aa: CALGEQLTYWGCDTDKLIF

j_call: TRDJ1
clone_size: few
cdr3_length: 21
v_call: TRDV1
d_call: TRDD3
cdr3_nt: TGTGCTCTTGGGGAACTTTACCTTCCTACGGGTACTGGGGGATATTCCGATAAACTCATCTTT
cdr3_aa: CALGELYLPTGTGGYSDKLIF

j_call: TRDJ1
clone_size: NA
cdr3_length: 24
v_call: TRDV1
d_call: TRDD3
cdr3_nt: TGTGCTCTTGGGGAGGCCCCCAATTTCCTACTAGGGGGATACGCGTTAGTGTACACCGATAAACTCATCTTT
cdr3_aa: CALGEAPNFLLGGYALVYTDKLIF

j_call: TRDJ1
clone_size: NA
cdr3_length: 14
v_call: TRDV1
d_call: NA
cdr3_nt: TGTGCTCTTGGGGAACCCGTGGGGGCCGATAAACTCATCTTT
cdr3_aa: CALGEPVGADKLIF

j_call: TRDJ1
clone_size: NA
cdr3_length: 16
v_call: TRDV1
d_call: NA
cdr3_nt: TGTGCTCTTGGGGAAACTTGGCGACGCGGCACCGATAAACTCATCTTT
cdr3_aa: CALGETWRRGTDKLIF

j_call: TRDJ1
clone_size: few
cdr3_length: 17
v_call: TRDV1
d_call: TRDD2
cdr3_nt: TGTGCTCTTGTGGCCGATGGCACCTTCCTCACCTACAGAGAACTCATCTTT
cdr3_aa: CALVADGTFLTYRELIF

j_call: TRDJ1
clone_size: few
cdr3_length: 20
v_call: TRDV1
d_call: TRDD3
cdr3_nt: TGTGCTCTTGGGGAACTAGTGAGAGCCCGGGCCGTACTGGGGGACGATAAACTCATCTTT
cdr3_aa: CALGELVRARAVLGDDKLIF

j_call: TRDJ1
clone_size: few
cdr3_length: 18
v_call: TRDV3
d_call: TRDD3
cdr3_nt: TGTGCCTTTGGGCCTAAGTGCTGGGGGATAGGAGTGGCCGATAAACTCATCTTT
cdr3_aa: CAFGPKCWGIGVADKLIF

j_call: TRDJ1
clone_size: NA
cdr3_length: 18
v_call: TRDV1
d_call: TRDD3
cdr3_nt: TGTGCTCTTGGGGAAGGTACCGGCTGGGGGATAAGGTGTGATAAACTCATCTTT
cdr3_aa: CALGEGTGWGIRCDKLIF

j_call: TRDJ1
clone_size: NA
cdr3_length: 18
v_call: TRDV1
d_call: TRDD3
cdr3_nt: TGTGCTCTTGGGGAAGGCCTGGGGGATACGCCGTACACCGATAAACTCATCTTT
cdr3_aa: CALGEGLGDTPYTDKLIF

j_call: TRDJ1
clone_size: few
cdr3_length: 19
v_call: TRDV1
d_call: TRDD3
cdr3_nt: TGTGCTCTTGGGGAGCCATTCCGCGGAGGGGTGGGGGATACGCATAAACTCATCTTT
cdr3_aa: CALGEPFRGGVGDTHKLIF

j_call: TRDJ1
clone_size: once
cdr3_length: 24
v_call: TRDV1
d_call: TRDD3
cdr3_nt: TGTGCTCTTGGGGAATATCAGTCTCCTACAAAGTACTGGGGGATACGCAGGAGATCCGATAAACTCATCTTC
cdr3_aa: CALGEYQSPTKYWGIRRRSDKLIF

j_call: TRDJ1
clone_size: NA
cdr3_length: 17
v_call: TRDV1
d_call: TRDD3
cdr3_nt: TGTGCTCTTGGGGGACCGTACTGGGGGATCTACACCGATAAACTCATCTTT
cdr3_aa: CALGGPYWGIYTDKLIF

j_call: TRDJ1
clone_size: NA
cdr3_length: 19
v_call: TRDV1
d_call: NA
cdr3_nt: TGTGCTCTTGGGGAACTGGCGGTTGACTACTGGGTGTACACCGATAAACTCATCTTT
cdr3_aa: CALGELAVDYWVYTDKLIF

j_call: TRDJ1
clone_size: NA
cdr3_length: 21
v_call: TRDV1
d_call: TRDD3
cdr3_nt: TGTGCTCTTGGGGAAGTTAAAACCAGCCCCTTACTGGGGGAGTACACCGATAAACTCATCTTT
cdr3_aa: CALGEVKTSPLLGEYTDKLIF

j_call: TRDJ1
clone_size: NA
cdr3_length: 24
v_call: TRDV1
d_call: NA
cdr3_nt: TGTGCTCTTGGGGAACCGAAACTCTCCTTCTCACTGGGCGGGGGTGACGCCCACACCGATAAACTCATCTTT
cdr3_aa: CALGEPKLSFSLGGGDAHTDKLIF

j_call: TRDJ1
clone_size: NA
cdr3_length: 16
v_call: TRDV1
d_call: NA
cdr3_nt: TGTGCTCTACTTCTACGGGTTGGGGCACACACCGATAAACTCATCTTT
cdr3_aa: CALLLRVGAHTDKLIF

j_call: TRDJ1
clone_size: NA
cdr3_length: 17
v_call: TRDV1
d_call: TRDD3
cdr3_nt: TGTGCTCTTGTGCCGTGGAGGGATACTACGGCCACCGATAAACTCATCTTT
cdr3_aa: CALVPWRDTTATDKLIF

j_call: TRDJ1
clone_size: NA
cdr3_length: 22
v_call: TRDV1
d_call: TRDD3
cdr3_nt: TGTGCTCTTGGGGACATTATTCCTACATTGGGGGATACCATCAGGTACACCGATAAACTCATCTTT
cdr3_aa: CALGDIIPTLGDTIRYTDKLIF

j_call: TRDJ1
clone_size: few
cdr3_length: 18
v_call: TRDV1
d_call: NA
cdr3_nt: TGTGCTCTGGGGGGTTGCGTTACCTTTATAAAAGACACCGATAAACTCATCTTT
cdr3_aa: CALGGCVTFIKDTDKLIF